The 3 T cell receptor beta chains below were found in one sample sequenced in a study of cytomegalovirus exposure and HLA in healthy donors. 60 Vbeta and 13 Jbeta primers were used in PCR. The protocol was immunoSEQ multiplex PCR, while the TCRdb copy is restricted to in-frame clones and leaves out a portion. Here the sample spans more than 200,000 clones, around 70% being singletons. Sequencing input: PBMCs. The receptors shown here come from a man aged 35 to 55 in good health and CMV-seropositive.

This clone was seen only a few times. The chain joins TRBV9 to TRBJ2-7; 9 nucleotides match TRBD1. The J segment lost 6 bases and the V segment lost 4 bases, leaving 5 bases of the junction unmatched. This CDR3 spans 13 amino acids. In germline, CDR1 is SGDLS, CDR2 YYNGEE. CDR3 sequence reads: CASSFGTGSEQYF. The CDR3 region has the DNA TGTGCCAGCAGCTTCGGGACAGGGAGCGAGCAGTACTTC.

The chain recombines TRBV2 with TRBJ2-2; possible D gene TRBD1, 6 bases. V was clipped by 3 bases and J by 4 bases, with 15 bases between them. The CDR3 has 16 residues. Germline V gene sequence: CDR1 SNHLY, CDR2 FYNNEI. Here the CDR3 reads CASSDQGMRATGELFF. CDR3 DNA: TGTGCCAGCAGTGATCAGGGGATGCGGGCCACCGGGGAGCTGTTTTTT. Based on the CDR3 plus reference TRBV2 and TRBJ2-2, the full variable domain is EPEVTQTPSHQVTQMGQEVILRCVPISNHLYFYWYRQILGQKVEFLVSFYNNEISEKSEIFDDQFSVERPDGSNFTLKIRSTKLEDSAMYFCASSDQGMRATGELFFGEGSRLTVL.

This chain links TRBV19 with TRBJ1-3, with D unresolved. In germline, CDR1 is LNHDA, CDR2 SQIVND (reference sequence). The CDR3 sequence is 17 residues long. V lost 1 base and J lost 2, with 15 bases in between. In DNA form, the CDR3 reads TGTGCCAGTAGTATAGGAGTACTGCAGGTCCCTGGAAACACCATATATTTT. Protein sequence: CASSIGVLQVPGNTIYF.